This T cell receptor (beta chain) was sequenced in a study of blood T cell repertoires in COVID-19. Whole-study context: Samples came from the United States, Italy and Spain, spanning acute and convalescent COVID-19.

Germline CDR1 is MNHEY and CDR2 is SMNVEV (reference sequence). This CDR3 comprises 16 residues. V dropped 8 bases and J dropped 0 bases, with 18 bases sitting between them. Per the original data handling: Reference gene primers were amplified, and this amplification served to estimate nucleated cell counts. This table comes from immunoSEQ multiplex PCR, and its TCRdb copy is limited to in-frame clones, with some not included. D and trimming come from the DNA, and the V and J calls and clone size come from that table. Of about 250,000 clones in the sample, about 80% were seen once. The source material was peripheral blood. The clonotype originates from a woman of 80 years or more with acute or convalescent COVID-19. The gene calls are TRBV27 and TRBJ2-3; D may be TRBD2 (5 bases). CDR3 region: CASRLGLIPSTDTQYF. The CDR3 DNA reads as TGTGCCAGCCGCCTTGGACTGATTCCGAGCACAGATACGCAGTATTTT.